One and the same sample provided the 21 T cell receptor beta chains below, sequenced in a study of molecular identifiers for immune sequencing clone quantification. TCRdb called the PCR reads again in MiXCR, with one record for every CDR3 protein. The data contain about 640,000 distinct CDR3 sequences, 15% to 20% of them seen just once; the ten biggest clones take up 0.85%. The sample taken for sequencing was naive CD8+ T cells from blood, with Jurkat cell RNA spiked in. Documented subset: FACS-sorted CD8+CD4-CCR7+CD45RA+ naive T cells. These receptors originate from a human donor in good health. Some libraries in this study had Jurkat cell RNA spiked in.

This clonotype was counted at least ten times. The junction and the germline gene differ at one end; a read error may be behind it. The rearrangement joins TRBV6-5 to TRBJ2-5, with no clear D. The CDR3 has 11 amino acids. Germline values: CDR1 MNHEY, CDR2 SVGAGI. The CDR3: CASSYGRDPVF. CDR3 nucleotides: TGTGCCAGCAGTTACGGACGAGACCCAGTATTC.

This clonotype was counted between two and nine times. V gene TRBV11-2 combines with J gene TRBJ2-7; TRBD1 aligns across 12 bases. Germline V CDR1 and CDR2: SGHAT, FQNNGV. This CDR3 comprises 13 residues. V lost 8 bases to trimming and J lost 2 bases; unmatched junction nucleotides: 1. This CDR3 reads CASWDRGPYEQYF. The CDR3 DNA reads as TGTGCCAGCTGGGACAGGGGGCCCTACGAGCAGTACTTC.

This clonotype was seen only a few times. CDR3 sequence reads: CSARVMDGAYEQYF. The CDR3 DNA is TGCAGTGCCAGGGTGATGGACGGGGCCTACGAGCAGTACTTC. This chain joins TRBV20-1 and TRBJ2-7; D is perhaps TRBD1 or TRBD2 (5 bases each). In germline, CDR1 is DFQATT, CDR2 SNEGSKA (reference sequence). Trimming left V 6 bases short and J 2 bases short, with 17 bases between. The CDR3 covers 14 residues.

This clonotype was recorded at least ten times. V usage is TRBV12-3 or TRBV12-4 and J usage is TRBJ2-5, with 7 bases lining up with TRBD2. Germline trimming cut 10 bases from V and 0 bases from J; bases unmatched to any gene: 2. This CDR3 comprises 12 residues. CDR3 coding DNA: TGTGCCACCAGCGGGAACCAAGAGACCCAGTACTTC. Protein: CATSGNQETQYF.

This clonotype was seen many times. The rearrangement uses TRBV12-3 or TRBV12-4 and TRBJ2-1, with 7 bases lining up with TRBD2. J was trimmed by 9 bases and V by 5 bases; bases with no gene match: 10. CDR3 length: 14 amino acids. CDR3 residues: CASSTRLAGLEQFF. CDR3 nucleotide sequence: TGTGCCAGCAGTACCCGACTAGCAGGGCTTGAGCAGTTCTTC.

This clonotype was seen at least ten times. This chain joins TRBV7-9 and TRBJ2-2; tentative D call: TRBD2 (5 bases). Deletions cut 6 bases from V and 1 base from J, with 9 bases between. This CDR3 is built from 14 residues. Germline V gives CDR1 SEHNR, CDR2 FQNEAQ (reference sequence). CDR3 loop: CASRDTRNTGELFF. The CDR3 nucleotides read TGTGCCAGCAGGGATACTAGGAACACCGGGGAGCTGTTTTTT.

This clonotype was detected a few times. The chain couples TRBV19 to TRBJ2-7; 12 bases are a match to TRBD2. CDR3 length equals 15 residues. Losses at the gene ends were 6 bases for V and 0 bases for J; bases not matched to a gene: 3. Per germline, CDR1 LNHDA and CDR2 SQIVND (reference sequence). The DNA for the CDR3 is TGTGCCAGTAGCCCTAGCGGGGGGGCCTCCTACGAGCAGTACTTC. The encoded protein is CASSPSGGASYEQYF.

This clonotype was observed many times. The chain recombines TRBV7-9 with TRBJ2-3; 7 bases match TRBD2. The V gene's germline CDR1 is SEHNR and CDR2 FQNEAQ (reference sequence). The CDR3 has 16 amino acids. Trimming removed 5 bases from V and 2 bases from J; junction bases left unmatched: 10. CDR3 amino acids: CASSARLAELTDTQYF. The CDR3 DNA follows: TGTGCCAGCAGCGCCCGGCTAGCGGAACTCACAGATACGCAGTATTTT.

Comment on this clonotype: Given a much more abundant clone one base away, this may be a read error. This chain uses TRBV6-5 with TRBJ1-4; TRBD1 might be the D (5 bases). Germline CDR1 reads MNHEY; CDR2 reads SVGAGI. This CDR3 has 14 residues. CDR3 in amino acids: CASSAGGTNEKLVF. CDR3 DNA sequence: TGTGCCAGCAGCGCCGGGGGGACTAATGAAAAACTGGTTTTT.

Regarding this clonotype: A single base separates this from a much larger clone, so it may be a read error. This chain links TRBV6-1 with TRBJ2-1; 7 bases match TRBD2. The CDR3 spans 13 residues. The V and J ends lost 4 bases and 10 bases, in that order; junction bases with no gene match: 7. Germline loops: CDR1 MNHNS, CDR2 SASEGT. In DNA, the CDR3 is TGTGCCAGCAGTGGCAGAGCGGGACCGGAGCAGTTCTTC. Its protein product is CASSGRAGPEQFF.

The chain links TRBV7-3 to TRBJ2-1, with a weak D call TRBD2 (5 bases). This CDR3 has 15 amino acids. V was shortened by 5 bases and J by 0 bases, with 11 bases between the two germline ends. Germline V gene lookup returns CDR1 SGHTA and CDR2 FQGTGA. CDR3 amino acids: CASSAVASSYNEQFF. The CDR3 DNA sequence: TGTGCCAGCAGCGCCGTAGCGAGCTCCTACAATGAGCAGTTCTTC.

At least ten counts were recorded for this clonotype. The chain recombines TRBV4-1 with TRBJ1-5; D ambiguous. The V end was cut by 1 base, the J end by 1 base, with 11 bases between. The CDR3 totals 16 residues. From germline, CDR1 is MGHRA and CDR2 YSYEKL. The CDR3 DNA is TGCGCCAGCAGCCAAGCACTCACAGAGAGCAATCAGCCCCAGCATTTT. As protein: CASSQALTESNQPQHF.

Many counts were recorded for this clonotype. This sequence joins TRBV12-5 and TRBJ2-1; TRBD2 matches 11 bases. Germline CDR1 is LGHNT and CDR2 is FRNRAP. The V segment lost 6 bases and the J segment 9 bases; nucleotides outside the gene matches: 4. The CDR3 runs 13 residues. The chain's CDR3 is CASGLAGVSEQFF. CDR3 bases: TGTGCTAGTGGACTAGCGGGAGTAAGTGAGCAGTTCTTC.

This clonotype was recorded many times. The chain employs TRBV19 and TRBJ2-1; no reliable D call. Between the trimmed V and J ends, which lost 5 bases and 1 base, there was a span of 6 bases. This CDR3 is 13 amino acids long. Germline CDR1 is LNHDA and CDR2 is SQIVND (reference sequence). In DNA, the CDR3 is TGTGCCAGTAGTGATCGGTCCTACAATGAGCAGTTCTTC. It encodes CASSDRSYNEQFF.

This clonotype was observed a handful of times. This chain uses TRBV6-2 or TRBV6-3 with TRBJ2-1, with 8 bases lining up with TRBD1. Trimming removed 5 bases from V and 9 bases from J; junction bases left unmatched: 15. The germline CDR1 and CDR2 sequences are MNHEY and SVGEGT. The CDR3 length is 16 residues. This chain's CDR3 is CASSLPTWQGAIEQFF. CDR3 bases: TGTGCCAGCAGTCTCCCCACGTGGCAGGGGGCTATTGAGCAGTTCTTC.

V is TRBV2 and J is TRBJ2-1; TRBD1 matches 7 bases. J gave up 9 bases and V 6 bases, and 5 bases lay outside the gene matches. This CDR3 spans 12 amino acids. Germline lookup yields CDR1 SNHLY and CDR2 FYNNEI. The CDR3 region has the DNA TGTGCCAGCAGCCCCAGGACAGGTGAGCAGTTCTTC. Translation: CASSPRTGEQFF.

This clonotype has a count of ten or more. The V gene is TRBV11-2, the J gene TRBJ2-1, with 7 bases identical to TRBD2. V dropped 5 bases and J dropped 6; count of bases not matched to a gene: 10. Germline-derived CDR1 and CDR2 are SGHAT and FQNNGV. The CDR3 is made up of 15 amino acids. CDR3 in DNA: TGTGCCAGCAGCCAAAGCGGGGCCATGGGCAATGAGCAGTTCTTC. This encodes CASSQSGAMGNEQFF.

This clonotype was picked up a small number of times. J is TRBJ2-7 and V is TRBV20-1, with 7 bases fitting TRBD2. CDR3 size: 14 residues. Looked up from germline, CDR1 is DFQATT and CDR2 is SNEGSKA (reference sequence). The ends lost 4 bases at V and 3 bases at J; junction bases unmatched: 9. In DNA, the CDR3 is TGCAGTGCTAATGATGGGCTAGCGGTCTACGAGCAGTACTTC. The encoded protein is CSANDGLAVYEQYF.

This clonotype was observed many times. This chain uses TRBV7-9 with TRBJ1-1; D is unresolved. This CDR3 contains 12 residues. V lost 3 bases to trimming and J lost 6 bases, with 8 bases between them. The germline gives CDR1 SEHNR, CDR2 FQNEAQ (reference sequence). CDR3 region: CASSFSVSEAFF. The CDR3 DNA reads TGTGCCAGCAGCTTTTCAGTCTCTGAAGCTTTCTTT.

This clonotype was seen ten or more times. This chain connects TRBV4-3 to TRBJ1-2; 7 bases fit TRBD1. J gave up 8 bases and V 3 bases, and 9 bases lay outside the gene matches. CDR1 is LGHNA, CDR2 YSLEER, per germline. This CDR3 has 14 residues. For the CDR3, the DNA is TGCGCCAGCAGCCACATAACAGGGGTCGACGGCTACACCTTC. It codes for CASSHITGVDGYTF.

The DNA for the CDR3 is TGCGCCAGCAGCCGAGACTCGTCAACTTTGGGGCAAGAGACCCAGTACTTC. Encoded protein: CASSRDSSTLGQETQYF. The rearrangement uses TRBV4-1 and TRBJ2-5; no definite D call. Germline V lookup: CDR1 MGHRA, CDR2 YSYEKL. The CDR3 spans 17 residues. V was trimmed by 4 bases and J by 2 bases, leaving 20 bases between them.